Listed below are T cell receptor beta chains from one sample, sequenced in a study of regulatory T cells in long-lasting Graves disease. TCRdb redid the calling of the multiplex PCR reads with MiXCR, one entry per CDR3 protein. This table has around 500,000 distinct CDR3 sequences, roughly 12% appearing once. This same sample was also part of a study on T cells in Graves' hyperthyroidism and ophthalmopathy.

The sample was peripheral blood mononuclear cells (PBMCs), taken at new diagnosis, from a patient treated with antithyroid drugs. Every receptor here comes from a man aged 25-45 years with Graves disease. Both conserved end residues are part of each CDR3. Each record gives: V gene, J gene, clone size, D gene, CDR3 protein, CDR3 DNA. The D gene is left open where the match is weak. A clone size is listed for some rows: how often the clone was seen (once, few, many), or a class if it is expanded.

>TRBV20-1|TRBJ2-4|few|TRBD2
CSARGSPSGNYLAKNIQYF
TGCAGTGCTAGGGGTTCGCCTAGCGGAAACTACCTAGCCAAAAACATTCAGTACTTC
>TRBV18|TRBJ1-1|many|NA
CASSPAGVQTEAFF
TGTGCCAGCTCACCAGCGGGGGTGCAGACTGAAGCTTTCTTT
>TRBV5-1|TRBJ2-1|many|NA
CASSFGILLHNEQFF
TGCGCCAGCAGCTTTGGCATCCTACTTCACAATGAGCAGTTCTTC
>TRBV24-1|TRBJ2-3|many|NA
CATSDSFPGDRTDTQYF
TGTGCCACCAGTGATTCTTTCCCGGGGGACCGTACAGATACGCAGTATTTT
>TRBV20-1|TRBJ2-4|few|NA
CSANPRGGIANIQYF
TGCAGTGCTAACCCGCGGGGCGGGATAGCGAACATTCAGTACTTC
>TRBV12-3/TRBV12-4|TRBJ2-7|many|NA
CASGRVGEQYF
TGTGCCAGTGGTAGGGTAGGCGAGCAGTACTTC
>TRBV9|TRBJ2-2|NA|NA
CASSARQAVGELFF
TGTGCCAGCAGCGCCAGACAGGCGGTCGGGGAGCTGTTTTTT
>TRBV20-1|TRBJ2-7|NA|TRBD2
CSARSGTSSHEQYF
TGCAGTGCTAGATCCGGGACTAGCTCCCACGAGCAGTACTTC
>TRBV19|TRBJ2-1|few|TRBD2
CASSIVGGTSGSTEQFF
TGTGCCAGTAGTATCGTGGGTGGGACTAGCGGGAGTACTGAGCAGTTCTTC
>TRBV2|TRBJ2-5|few|NA
CASSEGMAEGETQYF
TGTGCCAGCAGCGAGGGGATGGCGGAGGGGGAGACCCAGTACTTC
>TRBV7-9|TRBJ2-1|many|TRBD2
CASSLGGTSGYNEQFF
TGTGCCAGCAGCTTAGGCGGAACTAGCGGATACAATGAGCAGTTCTTC
>TRBV6-1|TRBJ2-2|many|TRBD1
CASSDRDTGELFF
TGCGCCAGCAGTGACAGGGACACCGGGGAGCTGTTTTTT
>TRBV12-3/TRBV12-4|TRBJ2-3|many|NA
CASSDPFSGVADTQYF
TGTGCCAGCAGCGACCCTTTCTCGGGAGTGGCAGATACGCAGTATTTT
>TRBV11-2|TRBJ2-3|many|TRBD1
CASSLQGQGADTQYF
TGTGCCAGCAGCTTACAGGGACAGGGGGCCGATACGCAGTATTTT
>TRBV12-3/TRBV12-4|TRBJ1-1|NA|NA
CASSFEEYVNTEAFF
TGTGCCAGCAGTTTTGAGGAATATGTAAACACTGAAGCTTTCTTT
>TRBV11-2|TRBJ2-3|many|NA
CASSLIWGDTDTQYF
TGTGCCAGCAGCTTAATTTGGGGCGACACAGATACGCAGTATTTT
>TRBV7-8|TRBJ2-1|many|TRBD1
CASSFRRDRGYNEQFF
TGTGCCAGCAGCTTCCGCCGGGACAGGGGCTACAATGAGCAGTTCTTC
>TRBV27|TRBJ1-2|NA|TRBD1
CASSSGQGAAGGYTF
TGTGCCAGCAGTTCCGGACAGGGGGCAGCGGGGGGCTACACCTTC
>TRBV12-3/TRBV12-4|TRBJ1-1|many|TRBD1
CASRARGQTEAFF
TGTGCCAGCAGGGCCAGGGGGCAAACTGAAGCTTTCTTT
>TRBV27|TRBJ1-2|many|TRBD1
CASSLSGTGDIFGYTF
TGTGCCAGCAGTTTATCGGGGACAGGGGATATATTTGGCTACACCTTC
>TRBV6-1|TRBJ2-3|many|NA
CASKGFTDTQYF
TGTGCCAGTAAGGGCTTCACAGATACGCAGTATTTT
>TRBV6-2/TRBV6-3|TRBJ1-2|many|NA
CASRPGQPLGGYTF
TGTGCCAGCAGGCCGGGACAACCTCTGGGGGGCTACACCTTC
>TRBV6-1|TRBJ2-1|many|TRBD1
CASYYKPGQGHNEQFF
TGTGCCAGCTACTATAAACCGGGACAGGGACACAATGAGCAGTTCTTC
>TRBV27|TRBJ2-3|many|NA
CASSLSGTQYF
TGTGCCAGCAGCTTATCCGGTACGCAGTATTTT
>TRBV29-1|TRBJ2-7|few|NA
CSVEDRDGSYERYF
TGCAGCGTTGAAGATCGGGACGGTTCCTACGAGCGGTACTTC
>TRBV15|TRBJ2-1|many|NA
CATSRDLGGTIYNEQFF
TGTGCCACCAGCAGAGATTTGGGCGGGACCATCTACAATGAGCAGTTCTTC
>TRBV12-3/TRBV12-4|TRBJ2-7|many|NA
CASSLSPGIPEQYF
TGTGCCAGCAGTTTAAGCCCAGGGATCCCCGAGCAGTACTTC
>TRBV28|TRBJ1-3|many|NA
CASSSSRRGHGNTIYF
TGTGCCAGCAGTTCCTCCCGCAGGGGTCATGGAAACACCATATATTTT
>TRBV24-1|TRBJ2-3|NA|NA
CATSVGGASTDTQYF
TGTGCCACCAGTGTTGGGGGGGCCAGCACAGATACGCAGTATTTT
>TRBV5-1|TRBJ2-5|NA|TRBD2
CASSNALAGGQETQYF
TGCGCCAGCAGCAACGCTTTAGCGGGGGGACAAGAGACCCAGTACTTC
>TRBV12-5|TRBJ1-2|few|NA
CASGPHSESYGYTF
TGTGCTAGTGGTCCCCATTCAGAGAGCTATGGCTACACCTTC
>TRBV3-1|TRBJ2-2|NA|NA
CASSQVLGELFF
TGTGCCAGCAGCCAAGTGCTCGGGGAGCTGTTTTTT
>TRBV6-5|TRBJ2-7|few|NA
CASSYEAGSSYEQYF
TGTGCCAGCAGTTACGAGGCGGGAAGCTCCTACGAGCAGTACTTC
>TRBV27|TRBJ1-5|many|NA
CASSFTGNQPQHF
TGTGCCAGCAGTTTTACGGGGAATCAGCCCCAGCATTTT
>TRBV6-2/TRBV6-3|TRBJ2-3|NA|NA
CASSLLFRSGTDTQYF
TGTGCCAGCAGCCTCCTGTTCCGGTCTGGCACAGATACGCAGTATTTT
>TRBV27|TRBJ2-1|many|NA
CASSLYGGTTFNEQFF
TGTGCCAGCAGTTTATATGGCGGGACGACTTTCAATGAGCAGTTCTTC
>TRBV27|TRBJ2-1|many|TRBD2
CASRGGGRVYNEQFF
TGTGCCAGCAGGGGCGGCGGGAGGGTCTACAATGAGCAGTTCTTC
>TRBV19|TRBJ2-1|many|TRBD2
CASSSGSFGNEQFF
TGTGCCAGTAGTAGCGGGAGTTTCGGGAATGAGCAGTTCTTC
>TRBV6-1|TRBJ1-5|many|NA
CASRSYRANQPQHF
TGTGCCAGCAGATCCTACAGGGCCAATCAGCCCCAGCATTTT
>TRBV19|TRBJ2-6|NA|NA
CATHSGANVLTF
TGTGCCACCCATTCTGGGGCCAACGTCCTGACTTTC
>TRBV5-1|TRBJ2-1|many|NA
CASSPDYSYNEQFF
TGCGCCAGCAGTCCGGACTACTCGTACAATGAGCAGTTCTTC
>TRBV30|TRBJ2-5|many|NA
CAWQTGTRQETQYF
TGTGCCTGGCAAACCGGGACACGTCAAGAGACCCAGTACTTC
>TRBV20-1|TRBJ2-3|many|TRBD2
CSQVGGRTVDTQYF
TGCAGCCAAGTGGGCGGGAGGACCGTAGATACGCAGTATTTT
>TRBV11-2|TRBJ2-2|many|TRBD2
CASSSQTLAGGTGELFF
TGTGCCAGCAGCTCACAAACTCTAGCGGGAGGCACCGGGGAGCTGTTTTTT
>TRBV12-3/TRBV12-4|TRBJ2-2|many|TRBD2
CASSLGHGRATGELFF
TGTGCCAGCAGTTTAGGGCACGGGAGGGCCACCGGGGAGCTGTTTTTT